Each of the 8 T cell receptor beta chains below was sequenced from the same sample in a study of cytomegalovirus exposure and HLA in healthy donors (dated by TCRdb to about 2017). The protocol used for the library was the immunoSEQ multiplex PCR assay. For the multiplex PCR, a mixture combining 60 forward primers for TCR Vbeta segments and 13 reverse primers for TCR Jbeta segments was used. In its TCRdb copy, this immuneACCESS table keeps in-frame sequences only and misses some clones. Where compared with another copy, unresolved V genes explain less than half of these, and the others have no known cause. This sample gives approximately 150,000 clones in total; roughly 73% of them show up just once. The ten largest clones add up to approximately 1.5% of the sample. The specimen was PBMCs. These receptor sequences come from a female donor in good health and CMV-seronegative.

The genes are TRBV9 and TRBJ1-6; 9 nucleotides agree with TRBD1. V shed 4 bases, J shed 7 bases, and the junction held 9 bases outside the gene matches. Germline assignment: CDR1 SGDLS and CDR2 YYNGEE. The CDR3 totals 16 residues. The DNA for the CDR3 is TGTGCCAGCAGCCCCTCGGGACAGGGTCTAAATTCACCCCTCCACTTT. Translating it yields CASSPSGQGLNSPLHF.

The rearrangement joins TRBV4-1 to TRBJ1-2; D perhaps matches TRBD1 (5 bases). V shed 1 base and J shed 4 bases, with 13 bases lying between them. The CDR3 is 15 amino acids. Germline V gene data show CDR1 as MGHRA and CDR2 as YSYEKL. CDR3 DNA: TGCGCCAGCAGCCAAGGGGGGGGATGGACCTATGGCTACACCTTC. Translating it yields CASSQGGGWTYGYTF.

This clone was observed a few times. The genes are TRBV6-5 and TRBJ1-2, with D unclear. Germline-derived CDR1 and CDR2 are MNHEY and SVGAGI. V lost 6 bases to trimming and J lost 7 bases, with 9 bases between them. CDR3 size: 11 residues. The CDR3 coding sequence is TGTGCCAGCAGCAACGGGTGTGGCTACACCTTC. Its translation is CASSNGCGYTF.

The genes are TRBV28 and TRBJ1-2, with 7 bases that match TRBD1. Per germline, CDR1 MDHEN and CDR2 SYDVKM. The CDR3 runs 15 residues. J was trimmed by 4 bases and V by 4 bases; bases with no gene match: 9. CDR3 in DNA: TGTGCCAGCAGTTCAGGGGACAGAGATATCTATGGCTACACCTTC. This sequence encodes CASSSGDRDIYGYTF.

The chain employs TRBV11-2 and TRBJ1-1; D is perhaps TRBD1 (5 bases). V lost 5 bases and J lost 0, with 19 bases in between. This CDR3 spans 17 amino acids. Per the germline V gene, CDR1 is SGHAT and CDR2 is FQNNGV. The CDR3 DNA is TGTGCCAGCAGCCGGGGGGGGTTAATCGCCCTGAACACTGAAGCTTTCTTT. Protein: CASSRGGLIALNTEAFF. Full variable domain (missing parts from reference TRBV11-2 and TRBJ1-1): EAGVAQSPRYKIIEKRQSVAFWCNPISGHATLYWYQQILGQGPKLLIQFQNNGVVDDSQLPKDRFSAERLKGVDSTLKIQPAKLEDSAVYLCASSRGGLIALNTEAFFGQGTRLTVV.

V usage is TRBV10-3 and J usage is TRBJ1-5; 7 bases are a match to TRBD1. Germline CDR1 and CDR2: ENHRY and SYGVKD. CDR3 size: 14 residues. V trimming: 2 bases; J trimming: 6 bases; junction bases outside the gene matches: 4. The CDR3 loop is CAISEEDRSQPQHF. The CDR3 bases are TGTGCCATCAGTGAGGAGGACAGGTCTCAGCCCCAGCATTTT.

The V call is TRBV7-2, the J call TRBJ2-5; 15 bases fit TRBD2. The J segment lost 4 bases and the V segment lost 5 bases, leaving 8 bases of the junction unmatched. Germline values: CDR1 SGHTA, CDR2 FQGNSA. CDR3 length: 17 amino acids. CDR3 in DNA: TGTGCCAGCAGCCAGGGACTAGCGGGAGGAGGTGGAGAGACCCAGTACTTC. It is translated as CASSQGLAGGGGETQYF. Drawing the rest from reference TRBV7-2 and TRBJ2-5, the complete variable domain is GAGVSQSPSNKVTEKGKDVELRCDPISGHTALYWYRQSLGQGLEFLIYFQGNSAPDKSGLPSDRFSAERTGGSVSTLTIQRTQQEDSAVYLCASSQGLAGGGGETQYFGPGTRLLVL.

CDR3 protein: CASSLDSHYGYTF. In DNA, the CDR3 is TGTGCCAGCAGCTTGGACAGCCACTATGGCTACACCTTC. The V and J genes are TRBV5-4 and TRBJ1-2; D is unclear. The CDR3 extends over 13 amino acids. CDR1 and CDR2 from the germline V gene are SGHNT and YYREEE (reference sequence). Between the trimmed V and J ends, which lost 0 bases and 3 bases, there was a span of 6 bases.